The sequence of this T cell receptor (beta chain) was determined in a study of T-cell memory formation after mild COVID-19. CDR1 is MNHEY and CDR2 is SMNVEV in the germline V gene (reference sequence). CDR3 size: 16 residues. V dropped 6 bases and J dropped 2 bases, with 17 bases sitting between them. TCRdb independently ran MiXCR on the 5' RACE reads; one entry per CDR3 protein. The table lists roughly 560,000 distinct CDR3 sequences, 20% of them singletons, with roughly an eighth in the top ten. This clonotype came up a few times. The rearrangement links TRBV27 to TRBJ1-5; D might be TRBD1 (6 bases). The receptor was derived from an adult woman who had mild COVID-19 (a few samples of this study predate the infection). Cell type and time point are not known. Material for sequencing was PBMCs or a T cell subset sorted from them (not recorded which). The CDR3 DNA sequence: TGTGCCAGCAGCCTAGCGGGGGGGGGCGGCAATCAGCCCCAGCATTTT. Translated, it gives CASSLAGGGGNQPQHF.